Reported below is one T cell receptor beta chain. Antigen unknown. The data belong to a study of cytotoxic CD8 clonotypes in ibrutinib-treated CLL. The planned depth of sequencing spanned 1 in 200,000 to 1 in 1 million T cells. The assay was immunoSEQ multiplex PCR, and TCRdb's table has in-frame clones only and misses some. Of about 70,000 clones in the sample, less than 95% were seen once. Regarding the study as a whole: Higher clonality was seen at ibrutinib response and a return toward baseline at progression.

This TCR was recovered from a human donor with chronic lymphocytic leukemia. The material sequenced was PBMCs, taken after 12 months of ibrutinib treatment.

The CDR3, as DNA: TGTGCCAGCAGTTTTAACAGGGTAAACGAGCAGTACTTC. It encodes CASSFNRVNEQYF. The chain employs TRBV28 and TRBJ2-7, with D maybe TRBD1 (6 bases). The CDR3 runs to 13 residues. The V end lost 3 bases, the J end lost 5 bases, and 11 bases lay between the germline ends. CDR1 and CDR2 from the germline V gene are MDHEN and SYDVKM.